The entry below gives a single TCR beta chain sequence along with its context. Its antigen is not known. The entry originates in a study of T cells in Graves' hyperthyroidism and ophthalmopathy. Among ophthalmopathy patients, the Clinical Activity Score reached at least 3, the NOSPECS grade reached at least 4, and duration remained under 3 months. Amplification of TCR beta CDR3 regions was performed using RNA transcripts as template. The primer set for the first-round RT-PCR of the TCR CDR3 was HTBI. TCRdb analysed the multiplex PCR reads with MiXCR anew, one entry per CDR3 protein. The table records hundreds of thousands of distinct CDR3 sequences, around 15% of them present only once. V dropped 3 bases and J dropped 8 bases, with 17 bases sitting between them. The CDR3 length is 16 residues. Germline V gives CDR1 MGHRA, CDR2 YSYEKL. Study-wide results and caveats: The authors' 13 V-J model separated ophthalmopathy from stable hyperthyroidism. Most thyroid clonotypes expanded above 0.001 appeared in blood too. For ophthalmopathy, model prediction preceded onset by a median approximately 6 months.

The V and J genes are TRBV4-1 and TRBJ1-6; D is uncertain. The sample was blood. The origin of this receptor is a young man with Graves' ophthalmopathy. CDR3 bases: TGCGCCAGCAGCCAGGTTCTGGCACTTACTTATTCACCCCTCCACTTT. Translation gives CASSQVLALTYSPLHF.